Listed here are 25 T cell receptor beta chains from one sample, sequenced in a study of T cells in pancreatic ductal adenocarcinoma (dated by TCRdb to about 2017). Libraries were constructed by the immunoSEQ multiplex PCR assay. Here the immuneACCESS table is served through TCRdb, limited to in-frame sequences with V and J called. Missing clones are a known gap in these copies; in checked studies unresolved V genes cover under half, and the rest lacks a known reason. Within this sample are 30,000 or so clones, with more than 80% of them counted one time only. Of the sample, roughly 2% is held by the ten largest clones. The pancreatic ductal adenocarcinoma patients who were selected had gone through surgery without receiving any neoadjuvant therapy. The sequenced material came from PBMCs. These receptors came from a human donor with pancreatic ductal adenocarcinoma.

The CDR3 here is CAISGGPGKGTNEKLFF. CDR3 coding DNA: TGTGCCATCAGTGGAGGCCCGGGGAAGGGAACTAATGAAAAACTGTTTTTT. J is TRBJ1-4 and V is TRBV10-3; D is uncertain. Trimming took off 4 bases at V and 1 base at J, with 16 bases between the two ends. CDR1 is ENHRY and CDR2 is SYGVKD in the germline V gene. The CDR3 runs 17 residues.

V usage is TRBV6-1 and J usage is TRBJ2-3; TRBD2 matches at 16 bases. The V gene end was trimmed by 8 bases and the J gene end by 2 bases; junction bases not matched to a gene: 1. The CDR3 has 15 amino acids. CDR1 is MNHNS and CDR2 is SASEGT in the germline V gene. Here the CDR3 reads CASGTSGRATDTQYF. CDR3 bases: TGTGCCAGCGGGACTAGCGGGAGGGCCACAGATACGCAGTATTTT.

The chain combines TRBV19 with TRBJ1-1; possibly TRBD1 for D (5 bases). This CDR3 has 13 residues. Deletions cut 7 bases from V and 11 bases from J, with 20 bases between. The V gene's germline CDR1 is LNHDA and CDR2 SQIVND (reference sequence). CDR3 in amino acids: CASNPRTGGYAFF. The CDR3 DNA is TGTGCCAGTAACCCTCGGACGGGGGGTTATGCTTTCTTT.

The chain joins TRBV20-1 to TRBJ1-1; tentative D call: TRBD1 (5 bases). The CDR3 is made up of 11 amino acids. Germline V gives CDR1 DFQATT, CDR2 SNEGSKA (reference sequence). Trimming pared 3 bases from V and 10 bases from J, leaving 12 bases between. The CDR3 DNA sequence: TGCAGTGCTAGCAGGGATCGGGGAGCTTTCTTT. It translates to CSASRDRGAFF.

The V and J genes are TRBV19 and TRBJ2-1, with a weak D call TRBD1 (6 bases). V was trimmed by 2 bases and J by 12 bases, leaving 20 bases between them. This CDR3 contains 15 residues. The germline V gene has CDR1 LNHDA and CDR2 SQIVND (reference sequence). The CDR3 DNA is TGTGCCAGTAGTATATCTTCCAGGGGCCGAACCAGGCAGTTCTTC. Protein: CASSISSRGRTRQFF. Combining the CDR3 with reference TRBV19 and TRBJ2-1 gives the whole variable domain DGGITQSPKYLFRKEGQNVTLSCEQNLNHDAMYWYRQDPGQGLRLIYYSQIVNDFQKGDIAEGYSVSREKKESFPLTVTSAQKNPTAFYLCASSISSRGRTRQFFGPGTRLTVL.

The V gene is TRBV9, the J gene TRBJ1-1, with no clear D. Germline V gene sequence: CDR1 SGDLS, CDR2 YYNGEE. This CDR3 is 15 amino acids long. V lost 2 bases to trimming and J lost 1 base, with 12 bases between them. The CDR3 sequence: CASSVDPNQNTEAFF. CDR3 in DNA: TGTGCCAGCAGCGTGGATCCTAATCAGAACACTGAAGCTTTCTTT.

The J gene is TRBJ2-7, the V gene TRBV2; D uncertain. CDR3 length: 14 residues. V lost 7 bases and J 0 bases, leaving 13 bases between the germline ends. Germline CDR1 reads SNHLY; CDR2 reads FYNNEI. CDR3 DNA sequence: TGTGCCAGCAAATTCGGGTTCAGCTCCTACGAGCAGTACTTC. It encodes CASKFGFSSYEQYF.

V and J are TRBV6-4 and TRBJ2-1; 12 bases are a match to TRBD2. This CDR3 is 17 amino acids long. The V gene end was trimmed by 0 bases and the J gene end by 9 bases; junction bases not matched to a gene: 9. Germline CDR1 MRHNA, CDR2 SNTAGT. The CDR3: CASSDSYLAGGSGEQFF. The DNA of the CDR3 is TGTGCCAGCAGTGACTCCTACCTAGCGGGAGGGAGTGGTGAGCAGTTCTTC.

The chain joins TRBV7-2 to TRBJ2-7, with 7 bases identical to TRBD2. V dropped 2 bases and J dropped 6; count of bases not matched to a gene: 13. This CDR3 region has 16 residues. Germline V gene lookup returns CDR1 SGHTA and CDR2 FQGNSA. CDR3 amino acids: CASSLSTGGGYVEQYF. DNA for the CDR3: TGTGCCAGCAGCTTATCAACGGGAGGAGGTTATGTCGAGCAGTACTTC.

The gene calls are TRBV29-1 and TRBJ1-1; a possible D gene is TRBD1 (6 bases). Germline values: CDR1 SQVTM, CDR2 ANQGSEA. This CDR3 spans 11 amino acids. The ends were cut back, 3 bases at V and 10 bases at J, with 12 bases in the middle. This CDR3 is CSVESGGGAFF. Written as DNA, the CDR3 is TGCAGCGTTGAGTCAGGAGGGGGAGCTTTCTTT.

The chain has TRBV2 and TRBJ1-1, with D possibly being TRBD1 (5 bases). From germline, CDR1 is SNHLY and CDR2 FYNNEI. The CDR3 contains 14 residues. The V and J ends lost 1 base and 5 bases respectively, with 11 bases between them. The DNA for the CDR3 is TGTGCCAGCAGTGAAGAGCAGGGTATAACTGAAGCTTTCTTT. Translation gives CASSEEQGITEAFF. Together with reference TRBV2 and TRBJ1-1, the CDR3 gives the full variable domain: EPEVTQTPSHQVTQMGQEVILRCVPISNHLYFYWYRQILGQKVEFLVSFYNNEISEKSEIFDDQFSVERPDGSNFTLKIRSTKLEDSAMYFCASSEEQGITEAFFGQGTRLTVV.

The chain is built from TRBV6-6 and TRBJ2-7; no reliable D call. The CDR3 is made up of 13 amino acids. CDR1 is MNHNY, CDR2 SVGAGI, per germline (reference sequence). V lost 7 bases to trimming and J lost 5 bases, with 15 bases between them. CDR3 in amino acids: CASIQPASDEQYF. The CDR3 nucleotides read TGTGCCAGCATCCAACCCGCCTCAGACGAGCAGTACTTC.

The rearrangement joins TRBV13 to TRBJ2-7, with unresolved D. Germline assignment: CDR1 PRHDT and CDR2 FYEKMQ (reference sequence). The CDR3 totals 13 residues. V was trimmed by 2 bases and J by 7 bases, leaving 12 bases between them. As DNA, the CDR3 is TGTGCCAGCAGCTTAAAACTAACGACTGAGCAGTACTTC. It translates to CASSLKLTTEQYF.

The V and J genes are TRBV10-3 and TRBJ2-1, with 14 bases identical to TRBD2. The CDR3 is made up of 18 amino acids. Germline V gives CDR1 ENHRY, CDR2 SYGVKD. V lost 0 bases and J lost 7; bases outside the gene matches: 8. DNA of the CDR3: TGTGCCATCAGTGAGTCCGCCGGGACTAGCGGGAGCGGGAATGAGCAGTTCTTC. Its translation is CAISESAGTSGSGNEQFF.

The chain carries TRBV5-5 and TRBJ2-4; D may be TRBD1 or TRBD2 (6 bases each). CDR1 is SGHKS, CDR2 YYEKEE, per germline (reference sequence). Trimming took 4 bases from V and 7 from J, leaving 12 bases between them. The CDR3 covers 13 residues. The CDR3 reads CASSPRDINIQYF. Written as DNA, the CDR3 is TGTGCCAGCAGCCCGCGGGACATTAACATTCAGTACTTC.

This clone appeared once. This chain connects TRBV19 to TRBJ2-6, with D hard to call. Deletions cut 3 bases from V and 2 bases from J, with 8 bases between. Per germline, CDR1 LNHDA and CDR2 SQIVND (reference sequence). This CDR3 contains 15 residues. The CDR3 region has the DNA TGTGCCAGTAGTATTTTCCGTCCTGGGGCCAACGTCCTGACTTTC. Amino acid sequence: CASSIFRPGANVLTF.

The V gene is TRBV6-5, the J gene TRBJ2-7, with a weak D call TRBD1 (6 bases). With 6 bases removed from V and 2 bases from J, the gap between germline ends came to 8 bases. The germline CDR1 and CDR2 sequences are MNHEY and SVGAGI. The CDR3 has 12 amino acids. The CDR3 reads CASSGQTYEQYF. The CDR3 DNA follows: TGTGCCAGCAGCGGACAGACCTACGAGCAGTACTTC.

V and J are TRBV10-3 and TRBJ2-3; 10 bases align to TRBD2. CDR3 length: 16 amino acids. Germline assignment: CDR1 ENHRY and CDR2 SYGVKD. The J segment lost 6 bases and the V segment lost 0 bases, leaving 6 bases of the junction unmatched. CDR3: CAISESLVAGGDTQYF. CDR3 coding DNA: TGTGCCATCAGTGAGTCGCTCGTAGCGGGAGGCGATACGCAGTATTTT.

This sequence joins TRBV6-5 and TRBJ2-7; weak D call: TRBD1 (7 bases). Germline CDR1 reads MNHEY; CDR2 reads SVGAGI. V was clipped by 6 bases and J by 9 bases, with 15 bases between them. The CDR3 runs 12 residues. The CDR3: CASRGGQSLQYF. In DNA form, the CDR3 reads TGTGCCAGCAGGGGGGGACAGTCGTTGCAGTACTTC.

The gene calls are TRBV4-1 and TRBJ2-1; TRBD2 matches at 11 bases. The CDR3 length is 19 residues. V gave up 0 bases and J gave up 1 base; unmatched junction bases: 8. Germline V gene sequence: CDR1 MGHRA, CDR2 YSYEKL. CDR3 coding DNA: TGCGCCAGCAGCCAAGAGGGTATCACTAGCGGGAGTTCCTACAATGAGCAGTTCTTC. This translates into CASSQEGITSGSSYNEQFF.

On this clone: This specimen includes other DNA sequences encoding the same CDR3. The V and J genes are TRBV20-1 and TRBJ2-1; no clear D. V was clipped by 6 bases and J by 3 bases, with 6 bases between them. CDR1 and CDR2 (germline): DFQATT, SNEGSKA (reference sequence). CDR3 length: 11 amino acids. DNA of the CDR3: TGCAGTGCCCCGGACTACAATGAGCAGTTCTTC. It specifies CSAPDYNEQFF.

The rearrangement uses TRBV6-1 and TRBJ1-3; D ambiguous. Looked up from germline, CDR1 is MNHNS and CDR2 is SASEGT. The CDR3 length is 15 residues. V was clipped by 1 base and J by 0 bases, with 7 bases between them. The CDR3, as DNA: TGTGCCAGCAGTGAAGATGGGTTCTCTGGAAACACCATATATTTT. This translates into CASSEDGFSGNTIYF.

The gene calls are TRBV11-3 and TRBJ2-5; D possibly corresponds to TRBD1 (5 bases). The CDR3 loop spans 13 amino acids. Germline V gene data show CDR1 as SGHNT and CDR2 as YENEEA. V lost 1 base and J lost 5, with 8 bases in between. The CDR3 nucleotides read TGTGCCAGCAGCTTAGGACAGAGCGAGACCCAGTACTTC. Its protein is CASSLGQSETQYF.

The CDR3 nucleotides are TGCGCCAGCAGCTACCCCGGGAGTAGCGGGAGGCCGAACACCGGGGAGCTGTTTTTT. This encodes CASSYPGSSGRPNTGELFF. The gene calls are TRBV5-1 and TRBJ2-2; 10 nucleotides align to TRBD2. This CDR3 spans 19 amino acids. V was pared by 3 bases and J by 0 bases, with 11 bases of the junction left unmatched. Germline V CDR1 and CDR2: SGHRS, YFSETQ.

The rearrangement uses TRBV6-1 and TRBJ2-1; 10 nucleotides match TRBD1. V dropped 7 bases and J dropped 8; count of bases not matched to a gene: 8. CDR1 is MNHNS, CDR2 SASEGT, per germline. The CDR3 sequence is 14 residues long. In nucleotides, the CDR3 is TGTGCCAGCAACGACAGGGGGCGAATAGATGAGCAGTTCTTC. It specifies CASNDRGRIDEQFF.